Listed below are T cell receptor beta chains from one sample, sequenced in a study of CD8 T cells in Susac syndrome. One entry per CDR3 protein, called by TCRdb with MiXCR from the immunoSEQ multiplex PCR reads. The sample yields approximately 130,000 distinct CDR3 sequences, more than 75% seen once. The sequenced sample consisted of CD8+ T cells from PBMCs. These receptors originate from a human donor with multiple sclerosis. Each CDR3 is given with its conserved first and last residue. D genes are given only for firm matches. Only part of the rows carry a size: once, few, many, or a class if the clone is expanded.

v_gene	j_gene	abundance	d_gene	CDR3nt	CDR3aa
TRBV12-3/TRBV12-4	TRBJ2-1	.	.	TGTGCCAGCAGTTCGGCATACAATGAGCAGTTCTTC	CASSSAYNEQFF
TRBV5-1	TRBJ1-5	.	.	TGCGCCAGCAGCTTGGGTCCAGGGGAGAGTTATCAGCCCCAGCATTTT	CASSLGPGESYQPQHF
TRBV27	TRBJ2-1	.	.	TGTGCCAGCAGTTTATATCCCCCAACAGGGTTTTCCTACAATGAGCAGTTCTTC	CASSLYPPTGFSYNEQFF
TRBV5-1	TRBJ2-6	.	.	TGCGCCAGCAGCGCCCCGGGGCGGGCCAACGTCCTGACTTTC	CASSAPGRANVLTF
TRBV6-2/TRBV6-3	TRBJ1-2	.	.	TGTGCCAGCACTCCCATCGCGGATTACCATGGCTACACCTTC	CASTPIADYHGYTF
TRBV9	TRBJ1-1	.	TRBD1	TGTGCCAGCAGCGCCGGGACAGCGAACACTGAAGCTTTCTTT	CASSAGTANTEAFF
TRBV20-1	TRBJ2-3	.	TRBD2	TGCAGTGCCCGGGGGGTTCCGGGGAGGAGGCCAGATACGCAGTATTTT	CSARGVPGRRPDTQYF
TRBV16	TRBJ2-7	.	TRBD1	TGTGCCAGCAGCCAATCGGGACAGGGTTCCTACGAGCAGTACTTC	CASSQSGQGSYEQYF
TRBV28	TRBJ1-4	.	.	TGTGCCAGCAGTTTTGGTGAAAAACTGTTTTTT	CASSFGEKLFF
TRBV27	TRBJ1-2	.	.	TGTGCCAGCAGGCCATCCGGGGCCTTCTATGGCTACACCTTC	CASRPSGAFYGYTF
TRBV30	TRBJ2-3	.	.	TGTGCCTGGAGTGATATGGCGGAAGGGACAGATACGCAGTATTTT	CAWSDMAEGTDTQYF
TRBV5-8	TRBJ1-2	.	.	TGTGCCAGCACCCTGGGACTCTATGGCTACACCTTC	CASTLGLYGYTF
TRBV5-1	TRBJ1-1	.	.	TGCGCCAGCAGCTTGAGTCGACAGCGGGCCACTGAAGCTTTCTTT	CASSLSRQRATEAFF
TRBV20-1	TRBJ2-5	.	.	TGCAGTGCTAGGACCCCTTCGGGAGTAATGGTGGAGACCCAGTACTTC	CSARTPSGVMVETQYF
TRBV4-1	TRBJ2-7	.	.	TGCGCCAGCAGCCAAGGGTCCGGGACTGGCAACGAGCAGTACTTC	CASSQGSGTGNEQYF
TRBV6-2/TRBV6-3	TRBJ2-2	.	.	TGTGCCAGCGCATCGTACAGGGCGAACACCGGGGAGCTGTTTTTT	CASASYRANTGELFF
TRBV5-1	TRBJ1-3	once	TRBD1	TGCGCCAGCAGCTTAGGGGGCGCTGGAAACACCATATATTTT	CASSLGGAGNTIYF
TRBV6-2/TRBV6-3	TRBJ2-1	.	TRBD1	TGTGCCAGCAGTGAGCCGGGACAGTTTTCCTACAATGAGCAGTTCTTC	CASSEPGQFSYNEQFF